What follows are 20 T cell receptor beta chains derived from one specimen sequenced in a study of blood T cell repertoires in COVID-19. Assay used: immunoSEQ multiplex PCR; TCRdb lists only in-frame clones, some missing. The repertoire has about 140,000 clones, about 83% of them found once; the top ten carry about 1.4%. Source material: peripheral blood. These receptors all come from a human donor in a cohort sampled during active COVID-19.

The chain links TRBV11-3 to TRBJ2-7; 9 bases agree with TRBD2. The trim removed 5 bases at V and 2 bases at J, leaving 7 bases unmatched. This CDR3 comprises 15 residues. CDR1 and CDR2 from the germline V gene are SGHNT and YENEEA. The CDR3, as DNA: TGTGCCAGCAGCCCCAGAGCGGGAGGCCCCTACGAGCAGTACTTC. It codes for CASSPRAGGPYEQYF.

The V gene is TRBV7-2, the J gene TRBJ1-5; 7 bases are shared with TRBD1. This CDR3 comprises 17 residues. Per the germline V gene, CDR1 is SGHTA and CDR2 is FQGNSA. The V and J ends lost 2 bases and 9 bases, in that order; junction bases with no gene match: 16. CDR3: CASSLSRGTEPLRPQHF. The DNA for the CDR3 is TGTGCCAGCAGCTTATCGAGAGGGACAGAGCCTTTACGGCCCCAGCATTTT.

This chain joins TRBV19 and TRBJ2-6, with D perhaps matching TRBD1 (6 bases). V lost 9 bases and J 4 bases, leaving 16 bases between the germline ends. In germline, CDR1 is LNHDA, CDR2 SQIVND (reference sequence). CDR3 length: 15 amino acids. CDR3 DNA sequence: TGTGCCAGCAACATGGGGGCAGGGGGGGCCAACGTCCTGACTTTC. This sequence encodes CASNMGAGGANVLTF.

This clone was seen a few times. The chain recombines TRBV7-2 with TRBJ2-1; 9 bases fit TRBD1. CDR3 length equals 15 residues. The V and J ends lost 5 bases and 6 bases, in that order; junction bases with no gene match: 8. Germline CDR1 SGHTA, CDR2 FQGNSA. The CDR3 here is CASSPGQGLRNEQFF. The CDR3 DNA reads as TGTGCCAGCAGCCCCGGACAGGGGTTACGCAATGAGCAGTTCTTC.

The V call is TRBV3-1 (or the pseudogene TRBV3-2), the J call TRBJ1-2, with TRBD1 matching over 7 bases. This CDR3 contains 14 residues. The junction had 11 bases not matched to a gene; V was cut back by 5 bases and J by 8 bases. From germline, CDR1 is LGHDT and CDR2 YNNKEL (reference sequence). The DNA of the CDR3 is TGTGCCAGCAGCAGAATCGACAGGGCCTCGGGCTACACCTTC. Protein product: CASSRIDRASGYTF.

This chain joins TRBV20-1 and TRBJ1-2, with D uncertain. V was pared by 5 bases and J by 6 bases, with 7 bases between. The CDR3 is made up of 10 amino acids. Germline-derived CDR1 and CDR2 are DFQATT and SNEGSKA (reference sequence). The DNA for the CDR3 is TGCAGTGCTCTCAGCGATGGCTACACCTTC. It is translated as CSALSDGYTF.

This clone has just a few counts. The chain combines TRBV7-9 with TRBJ2-7, with TRBD1 identical over 9 bases. The germline V gene encodes CDR1 SEHNR and CDR2 FQNEAQ (reference sequence). Unmatched junction bases numbered 5, after V lost 3 bases and J lost 5 bases. The CDR3 is made up of 14 amino acids. CDR3 nucleotides: TGTGCCAGCAGCTTTTCGGGGACAGGGAACGAGCAGTACTTC. Translation: CASSFSGTGNEQYF.

This clone was seen once. The chain has TRBV6-5 and TRBJ2-7; 9 nucleotides align to TRBD2. Trimming cost V 6 bases and J 3 bases; bases outside gene matches: 9. Germline V CDR1 and CDR2: MNHEY, SVGAGI. The CDR3 contains 15 residues. CDR3 in amino acids: CASRAQREVSYEQYF. CDR3 in DNA: TGTGCCAGCAGGGCTCAGCGGGAGGTTAGCTACGAGCAGTACTTC.

CDR3 protein: CASKEAGGWETQYF. The CDR3 coding sequence is TGTGCCAGCAAAGAAGCAGGGGGCTGGGAGACCCAGTACTTC. V and J are TRBV6-4 and TRBJ2-5, with 8 bases lining up with TRBD1. Per germline, CDR1 MRHNA and CDR2 SNTAGT. The length of the CDR3 is 14 residues. The V gene end was trimmed by 7 bases and the J gene end by 5 bases; junction bases not matched to a gene: 9.

This clone has only a few counts. This chain links TRBV28 with TRBJ2-7; 7 bases agree with TRBD1. Trimming removed 6 bases from V and 4 bases from J; junction bases left unmatched: 9. CDR1 and CDR2 from the germline V gene are MDHEN and SYDVKM. This CDR3 contains 14 residues. CDR3 amino acids: CASRGRTGLYEQYF. The CDR3 bases are TGTGCCAGCAGGGGCAGGACAGGACTTTACGAGCAGTACTTC.

The chain employs TRBV18 and TRBJ2-3; D not resolved. CDR3 length: 14 amino acids. The germline V gene has CDR1 KGHSH and CDR2 LQKENI. V lost 4 bases to trimming and J lost 1 base, with 9 bases between them. The CDR3 DNA is TGTGCCAGCTCACTTGACACCCGCACAGATACGCAGTATTTT. Translating it yields CASSLDTRTDTQYF.

The chain recombines TRBV14 with TRBJ2-3; D is unresolved. CDR1 is SGHDN and CDR2 is FVKESK in the germline V gene. V gave up 5 bases and J gave up 4 bases, with 7 bases separating them. This CDR3 has 12 amino acids. In DNA, the CDR3 is TGTGCCAGCAGCGCCTGGCCAGATACGCAGTATTTT. Protein product: CASSAWPDTQYF.

The gene calls are TRBV6-6 and TRBJ1-2; TRBD1 aligns across 8 bases. There are 13 residues in the CDR3. The V gene end was trimmed by 5 bases and the J gene end by 1 base; junction bases not matched to a gene: 0. Germline CDR1 is MNHNY and CDR2 is SVGAGI (reference sequence). Written as DNA, the CDR3 is TGTGCCAGCAGTGGACAGGGTAACTATGGCTACACCTTC. Encoded protein: CASSGQGNYGYTF.

The chain couples TRBV6-5 to TRBJ2-7, with TRBD2 identical over 8 bases. The CDR3 has 15 amino acids. With V trimmed by 7 bases and J by 4 bases, 12 bases remained unmatched. Germline values: CDR1 MNHEY, CDR2 SVGAGI. Here the CDR3 reads CASTPRTGGSYEQYF. CDR3 bases: TGTGCCAGCACCCCAAGAACGGGGGGGTCTTACGAGCAGTACTTC.

The chain carries TRBV19 and TRBJ1-5; D is undetermined. This CDR3 has 14 amino acids. CDR1 is LNHDA, CDR2 SQIVND, per germline (reference sequence). Deletions cut 3 bases from V and 4 bases from J, with 10 bases between. CDR3 DNA sequence: TGTGCCAGTAGTATCGGTTCGGGAAATCAGCCCCAGCATTTT. Its protein product is CASSIGSGNQPQHF.

V is TRBV9 and J is TRBJ2-3; 10 nucleotides agree with TRBD2. Looked up from germline, CDR1 is SGDLS and CDR2 is YYNGEE. The trim removed 4 bases at V and 4 bases at J, leaving 3 bases unmatched. This CDR3 comprises 14 residues. The CDR3 sequence is CASSLAGDADTQYF. For the CDR3, the DNA is TGTGCCAGCAGCCTAGCGGGAGATGCAGATACGCAGTATTTT.

This clone occurred once. DNA for the CDR3: TGTGCCAGCAGCCCGGGGGGAGGCTTTCAGCCCCAGCATTTT. It is translated as CASSPGGGFQPQHF. The chain couples TRBV5-5 to TRBJ1-5; TRBD1 is a possible D gene (5 bases). This CDR3 has 14 residues. The V end was cut by 4 bases, the J end by 6 bases, with 14 bases between. Looked up from germline, CDR1 is SGHKS and CDR2 is YYEKEE (reference sequence).

This clone was observed once. The CDR3 nucleotides read TGTGCCAGCAGTTACAGGGACAATCAGCCCCAGCATTTT. Protein: CASSYRDNQPQHF. The chain uses TRBV12-3 or TRBV12-4 and TRBJ1-5; possible D gene TRBD1, 6 bases. The CDR3 has 13 residues. Trimming cost V 4 bases and J 3 bases, with 7 bases left between them.

The chain is built from TRBV6-5 and TRBJ1-2, with 7 bases fitting TRBD1. This CDR3 contains 15 residues. V was pared by 2 bases and J by 1 base, with 4 bases of the junction left unmatched. Germline-derived CDR1 and CDR2 are MNHEY and SVGAGI. The CDR3 loop is CASSYTRQGNYGYTF. The CDR3 nucleotides read TGTGCCAGCAGTTACACGCGACAGGGTAACTATGGCTACACCTTC.

The V call is TRBV11-3, the J call TRBJ2-3, with a possible D match to TRBD2 (6 bases). Per the germline V gene, CDR1 is SGHNT and CDR2 is YENEEA. The V and J ends lost 3 bases and 2 bases respectively, with 12 bases between them. This CDR3 contains 15 residues. CDR3 sequence: CASSLGGFSTDTQYF. CDR3 sequence (DNA): TGTGCCAGCAGCTTGGGAGGTTTCTCCACAGATACGCAGTATTTT.